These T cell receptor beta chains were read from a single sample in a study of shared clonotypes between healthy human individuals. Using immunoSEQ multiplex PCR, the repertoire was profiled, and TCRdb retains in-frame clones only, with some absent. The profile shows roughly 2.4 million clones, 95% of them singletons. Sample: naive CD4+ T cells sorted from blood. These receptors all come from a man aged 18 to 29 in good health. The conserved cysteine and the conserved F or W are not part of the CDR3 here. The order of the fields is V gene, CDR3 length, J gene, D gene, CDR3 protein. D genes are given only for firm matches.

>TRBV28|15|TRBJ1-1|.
ASSEVVGRHLDTEAF
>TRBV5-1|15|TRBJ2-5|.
ASSLGRPGGWEETQY
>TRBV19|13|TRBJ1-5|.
ASSVLPPSNQPQH
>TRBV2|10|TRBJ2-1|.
ASGDWRNEQF
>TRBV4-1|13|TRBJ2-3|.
ASRKEFLSTDTQY
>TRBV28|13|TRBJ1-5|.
ASSLTQGGNQPQH
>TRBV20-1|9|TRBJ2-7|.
SAPGSNEQY
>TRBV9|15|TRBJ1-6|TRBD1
ASSVEMDQDRNSPLH
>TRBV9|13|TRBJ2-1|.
ASTRSQGVTNEQF
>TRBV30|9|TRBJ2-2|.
AWSVPGELF
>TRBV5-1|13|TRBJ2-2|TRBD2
ASSLTSGVTGELF
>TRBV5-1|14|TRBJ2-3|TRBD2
ASSTYSGGHTDTQY
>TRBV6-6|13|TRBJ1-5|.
ASSYPTGHGGAQH
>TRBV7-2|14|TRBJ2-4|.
ASSIQDIVGLNIQY
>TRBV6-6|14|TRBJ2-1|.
ASSYSRDIFNNEQF
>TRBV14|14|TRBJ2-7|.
ASSQVRPGSIHEQY
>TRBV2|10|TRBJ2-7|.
ASSPGIYEQY
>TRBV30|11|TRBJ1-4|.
ALAEGTNEKLF
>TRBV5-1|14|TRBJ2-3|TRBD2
ASSPVLAGNTDTQY
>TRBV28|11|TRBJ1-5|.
ASSLMGYQPQH
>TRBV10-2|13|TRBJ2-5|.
ASRGAEGRQETQY
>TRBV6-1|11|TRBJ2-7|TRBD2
AGQKRGTYEQY
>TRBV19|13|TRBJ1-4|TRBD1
ASSQIRGRGEKLF
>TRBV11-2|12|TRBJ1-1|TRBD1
ASSLQGAQGEAF
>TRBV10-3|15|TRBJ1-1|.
AISESMGRGADTEAF
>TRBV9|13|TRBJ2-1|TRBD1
ASSRGQGSYNEQF
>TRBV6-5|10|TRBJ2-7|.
ASRPQGYEQY
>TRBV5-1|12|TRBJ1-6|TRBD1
ASRPDRESSPLH
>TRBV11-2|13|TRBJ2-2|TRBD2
ASSATGTTTGELF
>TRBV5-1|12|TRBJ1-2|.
ASSSADTDYGYT
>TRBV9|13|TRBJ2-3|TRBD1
ASRAGTGRTDTQY
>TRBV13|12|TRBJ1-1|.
ASSLDRKNTEAF
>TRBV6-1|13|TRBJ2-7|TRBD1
ASSERDRGDYEQY
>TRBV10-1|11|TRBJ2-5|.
ASSTGVQETQY
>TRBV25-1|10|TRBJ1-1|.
ASSEELGEAF
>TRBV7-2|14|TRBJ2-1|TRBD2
ASSLAAGGPYNEQF
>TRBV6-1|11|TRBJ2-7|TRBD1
ASSVSDRREQY
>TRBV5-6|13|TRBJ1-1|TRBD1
ASSFIGQGDTEAF
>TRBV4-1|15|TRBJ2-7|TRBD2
ASSQVLAGAPNYEQY
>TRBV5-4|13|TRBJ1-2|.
ASSWTGGRDYGYT
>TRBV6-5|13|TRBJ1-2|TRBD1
ASRSSGTGGYGYT
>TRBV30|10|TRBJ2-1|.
AWAGTADQQF
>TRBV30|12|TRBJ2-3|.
AWSEGVSTDTQY
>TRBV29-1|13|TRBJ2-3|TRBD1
SVGPRDRGTDTQY
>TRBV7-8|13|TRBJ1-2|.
ASTPRSGSNYGYT
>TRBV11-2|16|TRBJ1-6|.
ASSSAGGQGPYNSPLH